This TCR beta chain was obtained from a study of T-cell reconstitution after alpha-beta-depleted transplantation in children. V was trimmed by 3 bases and J by 4 bases, leaving 7 bases between them. The CDR3 extends over 12 amino acids. Construction of the TCRbeta library involved unique molecular identifiers. TCRdb re-called the PCR reads through MiXCR, storing one row per CDR3 protein. The table records about 460,000 distinct CDR3 sequences, approximately 12% of them present only once. This sequence joins TRBV12-3 or TRBV12-4 and TRBJ2-7; D remains ambiguous. This TCR derives from a human donor who donated a stem cell graft to a child with combined immunodeficiency. The sequencing here drew on PBMCs from the stem cell graft donor, taken from the stem cell graft. The chain's CDR3 is CASSFRIYEQYF. The CDR3 bases are TGTGCCAGCAGTTTTAGGATATACGAGCAGTACTTC.